One and the same sample provided the 19 T cell receptor beta chains below, sequenced in a study of T cells in Graves' hyperthyroidism and ophthalmopathy. Authors of the study amplified TCR beta CDR3 regions from RNA transcripts. Primed by the HTBI set, a first-round RT-PCR was run on the TCR CDR3. TCRdb redid the calling of the multiplex PCR reads with MiXCR, one entry per CDR3 protein. The sample lists a few hundred thousand distinct CDR3 sequences, around 15% occurring once. Sequencing was performed on blood. The receptor source for this set is a woman in her 30s with Graves' ophthalmopathy.

The V call is TRBV20-1, the J call TRBJ1-6; D is unresolved. The germline V and J ends were trimmed by 1 base and 9 bases, with 16 bases remaining between them. The germline V gene encodes CDR1 DFQATT and CDR2 SNEGSKA (reference sequence). The CDR3 sequence is 15 residues long. In DNA, the CDR3 is TGCAGTGCTAGAGCCGCTTTGATACTCGGTTCACCCCTCCACTTT. Its translation: CSARAALILGSPLHF.

This clonotype was seen at least ten times. The V call is TRBV7-9, the J call TRBJ2-5, with unresolved D. The CDR3 is 13 amino acids. Germline V gene sequence: CDR1 SEHNR, CDR2 FQNEAQ (reference sequence). V was pared by 2 bases and J by 5 bases, with 9 bases between. In DNA form, the CDR3 reads TGTGCCAGCAGCTTACCGGACGTCGAGACCCAGTACTTC. Translating gives CASSLPDVETQYF.

In regard to this clonotype: A much bigger clone sits one base away, suggesting this may be a read error. The chain combines TRBV7-2 with TRBJ1-4; 9 nucleotides line up with TRBD1. Germline CDR1 and CDR2: SGHTA and FQGNSA. The CDR3 loop spans 14 amino acids. The V gene end was trimmed by 3 bases and the J gene end by 8 bases; junction bases not matched to a gene: 4. CDR3 region: CASSFGTGREKLFF. The CDR3 coding sequence is TGTGCCAGCAGCTTCGGGACAGGGAGAGAAAAACTGTTTTTT.

This clonotype was seen many times. This sequence joins TRBV7-8 and TRBJ1-1; D is unresolved. The CDR3 is made up of 14 amino acids. Germline values: CDR1 SGHVS, CDR2 FQNEAQ. Deletions cut 3 bases from V and 5 bases from J, with 13 bases between. Here the CDR3 reads CASSFDRVETEAFF. The CDR3 coding sequence is TGTGCCAGCAGCTTCGATAGGGTGGAAACTGAAGCTTTCTTT.

This clonotype was recorded at least ten times. V gene TRBV12-3 or TRBV12-4 combines with J gene TRBJ1-5, with D perhaps TRBD1 (5 bases). With 5 bases removed from V and 6 bases from J, the gap between germline ends came to 11 bases. This CDR3 is 13 amino acids long. CDR3 in DNA: TGTGCCAGCAGTCGACAGCAAGGTCAGCCCCAGCATTTT. It specifies CASSRQQGQPQHF.

The sample holds a few counts of this clonotype. The V call is TRBV6-1, the J call TRBJ1-3; D is unclear. The CDR3 totals 15 residues. Per the germline V gene, CDR1 is MNHNS and CDR2 is SASEGT. Trimming stripped 6 bases from V and 0 bases from J, with 12 bases between. Here the CDR3 reads CASSLELSSGNTIYF. CDR3 DNA sequence: TGTGCCAGCAGCTTGGAACTGTCCTCTGGAAACACCATATATTTT.

Comment on this clonotype: The germline gene is not matched at one end of the junction; a read error may be the cause. The chain uses TRBV7-2 and TRBJ2-1; D is unclear. CDR1 and CDR2 (germline): SGHTA, FQGNSA. This CDR3 contains 12 residues. Written as DNA, the CDR3 is TGTGCCAGCAGGTTAGTATCTGGACAGCAGTTCTTC. This sequence encodes CASRLVSGQQFF.

This clonotype showed up many times. The chain employs TRBV3-1 and TRBJ2-1; no reliable D call. CDR1 is LGHDT and CDR2 is YNNKEL in the germline V gene (reference sequence). CDR3 length: 11 residues. The ends were cut back, 1 base at V and 8 bases at J, with 3 bases in the middle. The CDR3 nucleotides are TGTGCCAGCAGCCAAGCCGATGAGCAGTTCTTC. Protein: CASSQADEQFF.

A remark on this clonotype: It may be a read error: a sequence one base away is much more abundant. This CDR3 is CASLTGGTEALF. The DNA of the CDR3 is TGTGCCAGCTTAACAGGGGGCACTGAAGCTCTCTTT. The rearrangement uses TRBV12-3 or TRBV12-4 and TRBJ1-1; 9 positions agree with TRBD1. The CDR3 runs to 12 residues.

In this sample, this clonotype turned up many times. This sequence joins TRBV11-2 and TRBJ1-4, with D hard to call. In germline, CDR1 is SGHAT, CDR2 FQNNGV. CDR3 length: 15 residues. Deletions cut 0 bases from V and 3 bases from J, with 8 bases between. The CDR3 protein is CASSLEYSANEKLFF. The CDR3 DNA is TGTGCCAGCAGCTTAGAATATTCCGCTAATGAAAAACTGTTTTTT.

In its sample, this clonotype was seen many times. The chain couples TRBV28 to TRBJ1-1; D ambiguous. The CDR3 has 11 residues. CDR1 MDHEN and CDR2 SYDVKM come from the germline V gene. V was shortened by 5 bases and J by 5 bases, with 6 bases between the two germline ends. The CDR3 DNA follows: TGTGCCAGCAGTCCTACGACTGAAGCTTTCTTT. It is translated as CASSPTTEAFF.

There are many counts of this clonotype. This chain uses TRBV24-1 with TRBJ1-1; D is undetermined. There are 14 residues in the CDR3. Germline CDR1 reads KGHDR; CDR2 reads SFDVKD. V lost 9 bases, J lost 1 base, and 14 bases lay in between. The CDR3 is CATPGRGGNTEAFF. The CDR3 DNA follows: TGTGCCACCCCAGGACGAGGAGGGAACACTGAAGCTTTCTTT.

In its sample, this clonotype was seen a few times. The V and J genes are TRBV4-1 and TRBJ2-2; 8 bases line up with TRBD1. J was trimmed by 5 bases and V by 6 bases; bases with no gene match: 8. This CDR3 is 15 amino acids long. The V gene's germline CDR1 is MGHRA and CDR2 YSYEKL. CDR3 region: CASSPQGAGTGELFF. For the CDR3, the DNA is TGCGCCAGCAGTCCGCAGGGGGCGGGTACCGGGGAGCTGTTTTTT.

The sample holds many counts of this clonotype. The V call is TRBV28, the J call TRBJ2-3; 8 bases map to TRBD1. Germline trimming cut 2 bases from V and 2 bases from J; bases unmatched to any gene: 9. Germline loops: CDR1 MDHEN, CDR2 SYDVKM. The CDR3 covers 17 residues. In DNA, the CDR3 is TGTGCCAGCAGTTTACAATGGACAGGGACGTTCACAGATACGCAGTATTTT. Residues: CASSLQWTGTFTDTQYF.

Regarding this clonotype: This sequence may be a read error, since a much larger clone differs from it by one base. The chain couples TRBV6-1 to TRBJ1-4, with D hard to call. Trimming left V 3 bases short and J 7 bases short, with 9 bases between. CDR1 and CDR2 (germline): MNHNS, SASEGT. This CDR3 region has 13 residues. The CDR3 DNA sequence: TGTGCCAGCAGTGAGGGAAGGAGTGAAAAACTGTTTTTT. This codes for CASSEGRSEKLFF.

In its sample, this clonotype was seen many times. The V and J genes are TRBV7-9 and TRBJ1-6, with D uncertain. Deletions cut 5 bases from V and 9 bases from J, with 11 bases between. Germline CDR1 and CDR2: SEHNR and FQNEAQ (reference sequence). The CDR3 length is 13 residues. The CDR3 nucleotides read TGTGCCAGCAGCCCACCTATGGCTTCACCCCTCCACTTT. This codes for CASSPPMASPLHF. The whole variable domain, filled in from reference TRBV7-9 and TRBJ1-6, reads DTGVSQNPRHKITKRGQNVTFRCDPISEHNRLYWYRQTLGQGPEFLTYFQNEAQLEKSRLLSDRFSAERPKGSFSTLEIQRTEQGDSAMYLCASSPPMASPLHFGNGTRLTVT.

This clonotype was picked up many times. V is TRBV19 and J is TRBJ1-1, with D tentatively TRBD1 (5 bases). The CDR3 runs 16 residues. In germline, CDR1 is LNHDA, CDR2 SQIVND (reference sequence). V lost 5 bases to trimming and J lost 1 base, with 17 bases between them. CDR3 DNA: TGTGCCAGTAGTTCCCCCGGTTCGACAGAGAACACTGAAGCTTTCTTT. Encoded protein: CASSSPGSTENTEAFF.

The gene calls are TRBV20-1 and TRBJ1-6, with D perhaps TRBD1 (6 bases). V was cut by 6 bases and J by 8 bases, with 14 bases left in between. CDR1 and CDR2 (germline): DFQATT, SNEGSKA (reference sequence). The CDR3 contains 13 residues. The chain's CDR3 is CSAFGQRDSPLHF. The CDR3 region has the DNA TGCAGTGCCTTTGGACAGCGCGATTCACCCCTCCACTTT.

This clonotype appeared many times. The chain carries TRBV20-1 and TRBJ2-1; 9 positions match TRBD2. CDR1 DFQATT and CDR2 SNEGSKA come from the germline V gene (reference sequence). CDR3 size: 18 residues. Trimming took 1 base from V and 3 from J; bases not matched to a gene: 13. CDR3 sequence (DNA): TGCAGTGCTAGAGGCGAGGCAAAAGCGGGGGGATTCTACAATGAGCAGTTCTTC. Translation: CSARGEAKAGGFYNEQFF.